This TCR beta chain was documented in a study of T cells in Graves' hyperthyroidism and ophthalmopathy. CDR3 length: 12 amino acids. Trimming left V 4 bases short and J 1 base short, with 7 bases between. The germline V gene encodes CDR1 DFQATT and CDR2 SNEGSKA (reference sequence). Authors of the study amplified TCR beta CDR3 regions from RNA transcripts. HTBI primers were employed in a first-round RT-PCR of the TCR CDR3. MiXCR, run by TCRdb on the multiplex PCR reads, gives a single entry per CDR3 protein. The sample lists approximately 600,000 distinct CDR3 sequences, 15% to 20% seen once, with less than 4.5% in the top ten.

This sequence was found in a woman in her 30s with Graves' hyperthyroidism. Sequencing was done on a sample of blood. The J gene is TRBJ2-5, the V gene TRBV20-1; D is ambiguous. The CDR3, as DNA: TGCAGTGCTATGTTTGCCCAAGAGACCCAGTACTTC. Encoded protein: CSAMFAQETQYF.